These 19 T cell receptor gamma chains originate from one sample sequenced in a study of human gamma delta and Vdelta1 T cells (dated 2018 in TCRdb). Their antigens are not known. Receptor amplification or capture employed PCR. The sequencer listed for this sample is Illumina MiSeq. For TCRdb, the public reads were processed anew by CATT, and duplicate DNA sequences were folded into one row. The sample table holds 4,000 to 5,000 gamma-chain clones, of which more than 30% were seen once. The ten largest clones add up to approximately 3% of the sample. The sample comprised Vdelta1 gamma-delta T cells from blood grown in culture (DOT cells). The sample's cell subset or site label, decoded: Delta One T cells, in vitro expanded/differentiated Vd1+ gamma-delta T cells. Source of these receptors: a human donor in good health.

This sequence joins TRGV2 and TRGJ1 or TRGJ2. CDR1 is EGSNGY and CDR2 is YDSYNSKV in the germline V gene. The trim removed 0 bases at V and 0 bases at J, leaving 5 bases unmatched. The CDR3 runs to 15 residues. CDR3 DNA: TGTGCCACCTGGGACGGGCCTTTGAATTATTATAAGAAACTCTTT. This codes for CATWDGPLNYYKKLF.

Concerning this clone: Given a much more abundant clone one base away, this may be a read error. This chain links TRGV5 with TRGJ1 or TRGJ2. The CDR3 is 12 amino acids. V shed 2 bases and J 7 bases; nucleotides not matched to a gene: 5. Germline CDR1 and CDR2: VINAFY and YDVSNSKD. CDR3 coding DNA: TGTGCCACCTGGGACACTTACTATAAGAAACTCTTT. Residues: CATWDTYYKKLF.

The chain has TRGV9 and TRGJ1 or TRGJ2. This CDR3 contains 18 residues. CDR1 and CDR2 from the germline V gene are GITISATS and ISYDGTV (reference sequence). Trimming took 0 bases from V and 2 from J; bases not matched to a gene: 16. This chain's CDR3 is CALWEVQLQGSYYYKKLF. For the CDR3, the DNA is TGTGCCTTGTGGGAGGTGCAGCTCCAGGGCTCCTATTATTATAAGAAACTCTTT.

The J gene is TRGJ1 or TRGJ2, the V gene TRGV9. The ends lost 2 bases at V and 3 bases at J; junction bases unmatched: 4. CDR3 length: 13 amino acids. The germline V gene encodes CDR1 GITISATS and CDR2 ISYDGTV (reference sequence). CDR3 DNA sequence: TGTGCCTTGTGGGAGGCTCCTTATTATAAGAAACTCTTT. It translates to CALWEAPYYKKLF.

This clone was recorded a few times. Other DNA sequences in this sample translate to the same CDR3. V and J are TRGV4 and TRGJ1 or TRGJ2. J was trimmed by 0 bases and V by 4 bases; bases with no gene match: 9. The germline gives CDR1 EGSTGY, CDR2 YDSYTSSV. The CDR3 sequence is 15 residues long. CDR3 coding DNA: TGTGCCACCTGGGACGGGCCCGCGAATTATTATAAGAAACTCTTT. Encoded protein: CATWDGPANYYKKLF.

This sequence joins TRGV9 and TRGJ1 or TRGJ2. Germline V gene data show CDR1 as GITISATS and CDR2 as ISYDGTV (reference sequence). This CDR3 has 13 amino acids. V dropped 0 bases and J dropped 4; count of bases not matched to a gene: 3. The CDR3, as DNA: TGTGCCTTGTGGGAGGTGCGATATTATAAGAAACTCTTT. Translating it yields CALWEVRYYKKLF.

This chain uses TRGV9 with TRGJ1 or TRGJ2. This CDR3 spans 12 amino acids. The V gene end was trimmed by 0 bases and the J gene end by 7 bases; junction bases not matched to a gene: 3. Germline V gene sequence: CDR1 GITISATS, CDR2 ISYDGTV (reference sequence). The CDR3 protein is CALWEVKYKKLF. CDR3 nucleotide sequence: TGTGCCTTGTGGGAGGTGAAATATAAGAAACTCTTT.

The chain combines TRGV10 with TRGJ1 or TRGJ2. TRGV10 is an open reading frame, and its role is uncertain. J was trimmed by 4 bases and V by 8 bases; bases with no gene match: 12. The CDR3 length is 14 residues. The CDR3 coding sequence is TGTGCTGCGTGGGGGGGCCGGTCGTATTATAAGAAACTCTTT. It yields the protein CAAWGGRSYYKKLF.

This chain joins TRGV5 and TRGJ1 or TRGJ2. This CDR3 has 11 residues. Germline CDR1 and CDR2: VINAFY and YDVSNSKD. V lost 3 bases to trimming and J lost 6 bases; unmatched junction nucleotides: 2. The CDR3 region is CATWDAYKKLF. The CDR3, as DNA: TGTGCCACCTGGGACGCTTATAAGAAACTCTTT.

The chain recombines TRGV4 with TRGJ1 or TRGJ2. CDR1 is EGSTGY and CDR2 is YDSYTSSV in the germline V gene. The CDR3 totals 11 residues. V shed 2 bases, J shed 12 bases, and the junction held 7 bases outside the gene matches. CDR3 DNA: TGTGCCACCTGGGATGCCCTGGGGAAACTCTTT. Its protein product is CATWDALGKLF.

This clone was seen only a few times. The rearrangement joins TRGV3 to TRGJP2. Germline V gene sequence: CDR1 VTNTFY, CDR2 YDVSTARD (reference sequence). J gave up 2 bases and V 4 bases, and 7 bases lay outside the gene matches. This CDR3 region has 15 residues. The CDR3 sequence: CATWDLGSSDWIKTF. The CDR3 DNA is TGTGCCACCTGGGATTTGGGGAGTAGTGATTGGATCAAGACGTTT.

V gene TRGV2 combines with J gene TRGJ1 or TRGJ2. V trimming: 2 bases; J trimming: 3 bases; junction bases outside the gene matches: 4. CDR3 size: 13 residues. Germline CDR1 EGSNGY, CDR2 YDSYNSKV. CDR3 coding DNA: TGTGCCACCTGGGACGCGTTTTATTATAAGAAACTCTTT. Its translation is CATWDAFYYKKLF.

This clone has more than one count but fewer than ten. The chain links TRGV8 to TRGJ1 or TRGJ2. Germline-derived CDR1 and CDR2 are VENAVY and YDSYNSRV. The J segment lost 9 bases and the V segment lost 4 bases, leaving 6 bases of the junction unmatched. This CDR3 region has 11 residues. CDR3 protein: CATWDTFKKLF. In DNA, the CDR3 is TGTGCCACCTGGGACACATTTAAGAAACTCTTT.

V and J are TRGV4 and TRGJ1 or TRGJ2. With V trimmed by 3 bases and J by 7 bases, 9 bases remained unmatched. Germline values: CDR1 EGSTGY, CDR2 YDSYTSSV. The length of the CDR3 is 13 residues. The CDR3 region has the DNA TGTGCCACCTGGGATTCCGGATCCTATAAGAAACTCTTT. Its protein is CATWDSGSYKKLF.

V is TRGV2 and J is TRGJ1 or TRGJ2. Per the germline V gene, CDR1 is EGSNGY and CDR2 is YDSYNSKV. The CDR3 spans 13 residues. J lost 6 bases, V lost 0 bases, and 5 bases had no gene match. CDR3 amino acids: CATWDGPVYKKLF. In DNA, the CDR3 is TGTGCCACCTGGGACGGGCCGGTTTATAAGAAACTCTTT.

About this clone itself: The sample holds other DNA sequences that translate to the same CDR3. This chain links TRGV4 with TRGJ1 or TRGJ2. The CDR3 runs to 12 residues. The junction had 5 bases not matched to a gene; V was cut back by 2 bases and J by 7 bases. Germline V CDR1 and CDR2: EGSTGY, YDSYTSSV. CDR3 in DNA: TGTGCCACCTGGGATGAACGCTATAAGAAACTCTTT. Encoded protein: CATWDERYKKLF.

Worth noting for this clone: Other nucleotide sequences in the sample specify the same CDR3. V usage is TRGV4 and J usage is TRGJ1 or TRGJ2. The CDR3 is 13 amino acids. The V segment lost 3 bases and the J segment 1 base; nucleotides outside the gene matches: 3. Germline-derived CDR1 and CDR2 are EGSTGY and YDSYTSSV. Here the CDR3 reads CATWDSNYYKKLF. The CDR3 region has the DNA TGTGCCACCTGGGATTCCAATTATTATAAGAAACTCTTT.

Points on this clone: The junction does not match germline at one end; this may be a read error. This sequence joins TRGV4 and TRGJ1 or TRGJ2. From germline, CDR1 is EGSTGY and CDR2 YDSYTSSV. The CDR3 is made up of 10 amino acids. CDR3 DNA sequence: TGTGCCTCCTGGGATTCGGGCAAACTCTTT. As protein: CASWDSGKLF.

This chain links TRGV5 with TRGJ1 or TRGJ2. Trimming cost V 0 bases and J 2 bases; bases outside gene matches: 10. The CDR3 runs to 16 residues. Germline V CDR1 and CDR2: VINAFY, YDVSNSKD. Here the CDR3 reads CATWDRPPRDYYKKLF. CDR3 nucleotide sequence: TGTGCCACCTGGGACAGGCCCCCCAGGGATTATTATAAGAAACTCTTT.